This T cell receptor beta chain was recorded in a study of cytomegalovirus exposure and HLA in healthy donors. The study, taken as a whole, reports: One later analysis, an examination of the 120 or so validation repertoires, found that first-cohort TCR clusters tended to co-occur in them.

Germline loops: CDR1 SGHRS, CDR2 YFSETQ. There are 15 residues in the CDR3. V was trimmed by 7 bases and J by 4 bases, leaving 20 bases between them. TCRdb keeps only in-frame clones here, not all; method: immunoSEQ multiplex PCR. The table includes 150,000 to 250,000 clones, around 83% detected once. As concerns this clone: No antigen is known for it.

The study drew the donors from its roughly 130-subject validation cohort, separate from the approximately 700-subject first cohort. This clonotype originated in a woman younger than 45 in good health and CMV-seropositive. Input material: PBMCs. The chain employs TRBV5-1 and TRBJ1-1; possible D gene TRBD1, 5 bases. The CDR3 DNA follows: TGCGCCAGCCGTCGGAGTTTAGCGGGGACCACTGAAGCTTTCTTT. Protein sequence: CASRRSLAGTTEAFF.